This TCR beta chain was captured in a study of blood T cell repertoires in COVID-19. The repertoire was sequenced with immunoSEQ multiplex PCR; TCRdb's copy has only in-frame clones and lacks some. There are 150,000 to 200,000 clones in the sample; roughly nine tenths occur only once, and under 2% lies in the top ten. V lost 8 bases and J 17 bases, leaving 21 bases between the germline ends. This CDR3 has 12 amino acids. Germline values: CDR1 SNHLY, CDR2 FYNNEI. This clonotype was sampled from a man younger than 30 who had recovered from COVID-19. Sample: peripheral blood. The V and J genes are TRBV2 and TRBJ2-2; the D gene is possibly TRBD2 (5 bases). The CDR3 DNA reads TGTGCCAGCCTATATTCTTCCCGTGCGGGTTTTTTT. This translates into CASLYSSRAGFF.